Here is one TCR beta chain with its context. Its cognate antigen has yet to be identified. Base qualities were left out, and no much larger clone turns up one base away. Clipping removes 3 bases from V and 3 bases from J, with 1 as the unmatched junction base count. The germline V gene sets CDR1 to SQVTM and CDR2 to ANQGSEA. The CDR3 starts with the cysteine, ends with the phenylalanine, and has 12 residues. CDR3 DNA is the only sequence kept; it has 36 bases, read in frame from the first base. The data were taken from a study of shared clonotypes between healthy human individuals (dated by TCRdb to 2018 to 2021). For context, the study as a whole: The cohort comprised a couple of women and a few men aged 18 to 49 years. For each donor, CD4 naive and CD4 memory were each run on three plates, CD8 naive on two plates, and CD8 memory on one plate. To estimate repertoire size and how much clonotypes are shared between individuals, the study performed deep sequencing of blood TCR repertoires from a handful of healthy adults. Libraries were prepared and TCR repertoires were sequenced by different laboratories using diverse techniques, in order to increase sequencing depth and limit assay-specific biases. Between about 0.94 and 8.9 billion PBMCs per donor were obtained by leukapheresis.

Using the deep immunoSEQ assay, TCR CDR3 regions were amplified from genomic DNA by multiplex PCR. Extracted genomic DNA from each cell subset was distributed evenly across all wells of several immunoSEQ 96-well plates, and each plate was treated as a replicate. For sorted subsets, each replicate PCR was loaded with 150 to 250 ng genomic DNA, equivalent to 32,000 or so T cell genomes. Purified libraries were measured with a Qubit 3.0 fluorometer, size-checked on a Bioanalyzer 2100, and measured again with the KAPA Library Quantification kit. A separate single-read 150-cycle Illumina NextSeq 550 flow cell was used to sequence each immunoSEQ 96-well plate. In the paper's pipeline: Because the immunoSEQ output included only junctional sequences and no quality scores, the filtering could not be the same as the filtering used for full-length reads. Sequences were annotated with PyIR, a Python wrapper for IgBLAST v1.9, and V/J genes and CDR3 were assigned using IMGT germline references. Reads were filtered out if the reads had weak V/J assignments (E-value above 1e-6), no CDR3, stop codons, out-of-frame junctions, or ambiguous translated residues. V3J clonotypes were defined as sequences sharing the same inferred V gene, J gene, and CDR3 amino acid sequence. Percentage overlap between repertoires was computed as shared unique clonotypes divided by the size of the smaller repertoire. RTK rarefaction, the Chao1 estimator, and Recon v2.1 estimates of unobserved clonotypes were used to assess repertoire richness. Generation probabilities for all TCRbeta clonotypes obtained by the gDNA method from several donors were computed using OLGA. What TCRdb holds here is the immuneACCESS table cut down to in-frame rearrangements. Part of the clones is not present; checked against another copy, under half of the missing clones reflect an unresolved V gene, and the others are unexplained. D and trimming come from the DNA, and the V and J calls and clone size come from that table. In all, the sample holds some 800,000 clones, and 80% to 95% of those were seen once. Of the sample, approximately 25% falls within the top ten clones.

The paper's findings and limits, for the study overall: Sharing across a few donors was observed for about 5% of naive CD4, under 4% of naive CD8, 2% to 2.5% of memory CD4, and about 0.39% of memory CD8 clonotypes. The genetic and exposure-history diversity represented was limited by the small number of donors. Compared with non-shared clonotypes, clonotypes shared by all four sorted-subset donors had higher generation probabilities. Rarefaction of sorted-subset datasets indicated incomplete sequencing despite the large sequencing depth. Based on pairwise subsampling, the degree of clonotype sharing among donors was expected to be affected by sequencing depth. Sampling was limited to blood, and TCR repertoires in tissue likely differ from TCR repertoires in blood. Naive subsets generally had larger estimated clonotype richness than memory subsets did.

CD8 naive samples were CD45RO-negative cells positively selected for CCR7, giving a CD45RA+CCR7+ population that excluded TemRA cells. Healthy HIV-negative adults with no recently reported acute infections or vaccinations were included as donors. Only Caucasian adults living in Nashville, Tennessee, USA were represented among the donors. After blood collection by leukapheresis, PBMCs were isolated using Ficoll-Histopaque density gradient centrifugation and then cryopreserved in the vapor phase of liquid nitrogen. Purity and quantity of every magnetically sorted T cell population were checked by analytical flow cytometry. From each sorted fraction, genomic DNA was isolated and quantified by UV absorbance on a Nanodrop 2000c.

The sequence links TRBV29-1 to TRBJ2-7; 8 middle bases align to TRBD1. Sequenced material: naive CD8+ T cells sorted from blood. Explained via the paper, the cell subset or site label denotes: CD45RA+CCR7+. This clonotype was obtained from a young man in good health. CDR3 protein: CSVDTGGYEQYF. The sequenced DNA is TGCAGCGTTGACACAGGGGGCTACGAGCAGTACTTC.